The 5 T cell receptor beta chains below were found in one sample sequenced in a study of radiotherapy plus CTLA-4 blockade in lung cancer. Libraries were prepared by immunoSEQ multiplex PCR; TCRdb keeps only in-frame clonotypes and omits some of them. The sample records roughly 76,000 clones, over 65% being singletons. The source was peripheral blood, collected from a patient treated with radiotherapy plus ipilimumab. The source is a human donor with non-small cell lung cancer whose response to radiotherapy plus ipilimumab could not be evaluated.

The CDR3 loop is CASSQGTGATYEQYF. The DNA of the CDR3 is TGTGCCAGCAGCCAAGGGACAGGCGCTACCTACGAGCAGTACTTC. This chain links TRBV4-2 with TRBJ2-7; 7 positions agree with TRBD1. The CDR3 spans 15 residues. Germline V gene data show CDR1 as LGHNA and CDR2 as YNFKEQ. V trimming: 1 base; J trimming: 2 bases; junction bases outside the gene matches: 5.

The chain employs TRBV4-3 and TRBJ1-4; D is unclear. From germline, CDR1 is LGHNA and CDR2 YSLEER. This CDR3 spans 15 amino acids. V lost 0 bases, J lost 8 bases, and 13 bases lay in between. CDR3 coding DNA: TGCGCCAGCAGCCAAGAAATGAGGCCAGACGAAAAACTGTTTTTT. Its protein is CASSQEMRPDEKLFF.

The V gene is TRBV25-1, the J gene TRBJ2-7, with 7 bases fitting TRBD2. Germline V gene sequence: CDR1 MGHDK, CDR2 SYGVNS. This CDR3 has 14 residues. Losses at the gene ends were 5 bases for V and 1 base for J; bases not matched to a gene: 5. The CDR3 sequence is CASSLGGGSYEQYF. The CDR3 coding sequence is TGTGCCAGCAGTTTGGGGGGGGGATCCTACGAGCAGTACTTC.

CDR3 amino acids: CASSPSQYYEQYF. In nucleotides, the CDR3 is TGTGCCAGCAGCCCTAGTCAATACTACGAGCAGTACTTC. The gene calls are TRBV7-9 and TRBJ2-7; no definite D call. V was trimmed by 5 bases and J by 3 bases, leaving 11 bases between them. The germline V gene encodes CDR1 SEHNR and CDR2 FQNEAQ (reference sequence). The CDR3 totals 13 residues.

This clone showed up just a few times. V and J are TRBV7-8 and TRBJ1-5, with 7 bases identical to TRBD1. With 1 base clipped from V and 4 bases from J, the junction kept 4 bases outside the gene matches. This CDR3 spans 15 amino acids. In germline, CDR1 is SGHVS, CDR2 FQNEAQ. Written as DNA, the CDR3 is TGTGCCAGCAGCTTAGATCAACAGGGGAATCAGCCCCAGCATTTT. Translating it yields CASSLDQQGNQPQHF.